This TCR beta chain comes out of a study of T cell responses to AZD1222 COVID-19 vaccine (dated by TCRdb to 2020 to 2023). The study in broad terms: TCR sequencing covered more than 230 trial participants: nearly 210 given two doses of AZD1222 and approximately 26 given two doses of MenACWY control vaccine. Enrollment into the trials was organized by age into subgroups of 18-55, 56-69 and 70-plus years, and those subgroups contained approximately 150, 30 and 60 TCR-sequenced participants, respectively. On the study overall, not on this receptor specifically: Vaccine-associated CD4 TCRs spanned the whole spike protein, with dominant responses in regions 160-218 and 743-854. Conclusions about previously exposed vaccinees are limited, since just six AZD1222 recipients were seropositive for SARS-CoV-2 at baseline. Reportedly, close to half of the unique spike-specific TCRs recognized epitopes lying outside the regions that are mutated in the B.1.351 and B.1.1.7 variants. The 56-69-year group was small, and its depth increase did not reach significance, likely because of low power. Because no day 14 peak-response samples were available, repertoires were characterized only after the peak T cell response. After two AZD1222 doses, both the breadth and the depth of spike-specific TCRs were significantly higher than at day 0 and than in MenACWY recipients. Participants were mostly white British and included more females than males, and it was suggested by the authors that clonal diversity may have been underestimated.

On this clone itself: What this receptor recognizes is not known. No base quality information exists; no much larger clone differs at one position.

The CDR3 regions of human TCRbeta chains were analyzed by immunosequencing. In the source study's methods: Repertoire TCRs were matched against a reference library of SARS-CoV-2-specific TCRs generated with the MIRA antigen-specificity platform. Breadth was defined as the fraction of unique TCRs that were SARS-CoV-2-associated, and depth was defined as the fraction of total T cells that were SARS-CoV-2-associated. Each spike-specific TCR was assigned to its reactive spike region and to a CD4 or CD8 class using the MIRA data. Log10-transformed breadth and depth values were compared by one-way ANOVA with Sidak's multiple comparisons tests. Here the immuneACCESS table is served through TCRdb, limited to in-frame sequences with V and J called. Missing clones are a known gap in these copies; in checked studies unresolved V genes cover under half, and the rest lacks a known reason. V and J calls and clone size are given by that table; D and trimming were obtained from the DNA. In all, the sample holds roughly 80,000 clones, and 90% to 95% of those were seen once. The biggest ten clones account for roughly 4.3% of the sample.

The sample's time point label is to be understood as: baseline before first vaccination. According to the study, the label for this sample's treatment or condition signals: meningococcal conjugate vaccine given as trial control. The vaccinee samples were drawn from two UK trials, COV001 and COV002, one of which was a single-blind randomized controlled phase 2/3 trial testing AZD1222 (ChAdOx1 nCoV-19) in healthy adults. For TCRbeta chain sequencing, PBMC samples were collected from trial participants at day 0 and at day 28 after the second dose. The receptor was isolated from an adult in good health. Sample: peripheral blood, taken on day 0 of MenACWY control vaccination.

Read as DNA, the sequence is TGTGCCAGCTTACCCGGCCGGGACTATGGCTACACCTTC. Its protein product is CASLPGRDYGYTF. The chain joins TRBV18 to TRBJ1-2; no D gene call is confident. At the junction V is shortened by 7 bases and J by 3 bases, with 12 bases in between. Looking up the germline V gene yields CDR1 KGHSH and CDR2 LQKENI. Including the terminal cysteine and phenylalanine, the CDR3 comprises 13 residues. The retained sequence is limited to the CDR3, 39 bases, with the frame set at the first base.